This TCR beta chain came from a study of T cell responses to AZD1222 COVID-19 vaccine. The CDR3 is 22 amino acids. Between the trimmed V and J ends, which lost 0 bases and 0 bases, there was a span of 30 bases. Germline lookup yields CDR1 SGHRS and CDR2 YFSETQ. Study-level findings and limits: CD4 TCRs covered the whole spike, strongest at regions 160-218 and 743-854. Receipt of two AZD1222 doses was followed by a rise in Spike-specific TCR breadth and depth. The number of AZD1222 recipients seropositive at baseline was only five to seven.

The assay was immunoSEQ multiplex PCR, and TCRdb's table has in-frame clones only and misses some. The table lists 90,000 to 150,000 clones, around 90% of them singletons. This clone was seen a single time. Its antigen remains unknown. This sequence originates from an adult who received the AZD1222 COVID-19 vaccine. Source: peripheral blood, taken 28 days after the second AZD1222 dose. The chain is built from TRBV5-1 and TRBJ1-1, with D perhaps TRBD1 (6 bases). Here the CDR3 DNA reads TGCGCCAGCAGCTTGGAGGGTGGTGGCAGGGGTCTACGCGCGGTCTTGAACACTGAAGCTTTCTTT. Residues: CASSLEGGGRGLRAVLNTEAFF.